In this sample, the clone carrying this T cell receptor (beta chain) turned up a few times. Its antigen is unidentified. The sample comes from a study of cytomegalovirus exposure and HLA in healthy donors. Losses at the gene ends were 4 bases for V and 3 bases for J; bases not matched to a gene: 7. The CDR3 length is 15 residues. Germline V gene data show CDR1 as SGHRS and CDR2 as YFSETQ. The PCR used 60 Vbeta and 13 Jbeta primers. TCRdb keeps only in-frame clones here, not all; method: immunoSEQ multiplex PCR. Among roughly 180,000 clones, approximately 9.5% were seen once, and the ten largest hold less than 1.5%. Study results and limitations: Later analysis suggested links between common viral pathogens and several top significant clusters. In a later analysis, V- and J-gene trimming of beta chains associated with a DCLRE1C missense variant, replicated independently. A later analysis linked around 17,000 TCR beta sequences to HLA alleles at 0.05 false discovery rate. Sequencing depth roughly uniform across donors was assumed in presence/absence analyses.

The chain combines TRBV5-1 with TRBJ2-7; 10 positions match TRBD2. This clonotype was sampled from a woman in her 30s in good health and CMV-seropositive. Sequences were obtained from PBMCs. This CDR3 reads CASSAGTSDNYEQYF. In DNA form, the CDR3 reads TGCGCCAGCAGCGCCGGGACTAGCGACAACTACGAGCAGTACTTC.